This record concerns one TCR beta chain sequence. Its antigen is unidentified. Time point here: week 35, safety follow-up. Alongside topical imiquimod, each dose of vaccine comprised 300 ug of mutant IDH1 20-mer peptide. Vaccination of patients was performed eight times, in weeks 1, 3, 5, 7, 11, 15, 19 and 23. The sample comes from a study of a mutant IDH1 vaccine in newly diagnosed glioma. As for the study in general: Earlier treatment was radiotherapy, temozolomide, or both, with most getting both.

This CDR3 region has 14 residues. The junction had 7 bases not matched to a gene; V was cut back by 7 bases and J by 7 bases. The germline gives CDR1 MNHNS, CDR2 SASEGT. Sequencing used immunoSEQ multiplex PCR; TCRdb keeps in-frame clones, though not all of them. The data hold some 66,000 clones, with around four fifths observed a single time. The chain carries TRBV6-1 and TRBJ2-1; TRBD2 aligns across 10 bases. The sequencing used PBMCs, collected from a glioma patient whose treatment included an IDH1 peptide vaccine. The TCR was taken from a man between 25 and 39 years old with glioma. CDR3 nucleotide sequence: TGTGCCAGCATCGAGCGGGGGGGCCGTAATGAGCAGTTCTTC. This sequence encodes CASIERGGRNEQFF.